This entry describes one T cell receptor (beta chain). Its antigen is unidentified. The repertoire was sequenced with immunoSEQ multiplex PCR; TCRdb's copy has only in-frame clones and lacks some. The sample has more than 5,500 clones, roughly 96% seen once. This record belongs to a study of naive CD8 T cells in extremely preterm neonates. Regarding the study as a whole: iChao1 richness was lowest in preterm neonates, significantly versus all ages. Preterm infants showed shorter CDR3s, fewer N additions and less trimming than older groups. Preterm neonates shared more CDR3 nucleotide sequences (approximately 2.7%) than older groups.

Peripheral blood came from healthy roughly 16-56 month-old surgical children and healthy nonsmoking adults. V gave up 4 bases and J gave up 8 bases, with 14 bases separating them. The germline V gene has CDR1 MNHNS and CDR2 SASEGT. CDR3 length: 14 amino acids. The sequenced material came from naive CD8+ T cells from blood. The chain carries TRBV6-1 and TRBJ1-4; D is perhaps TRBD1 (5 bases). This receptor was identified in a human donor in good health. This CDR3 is CASSAGHLNEKLFF. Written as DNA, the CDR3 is TGTGCCAGCAGTGCTGGACATCTAAACGAAAAACTGTTTTTT.